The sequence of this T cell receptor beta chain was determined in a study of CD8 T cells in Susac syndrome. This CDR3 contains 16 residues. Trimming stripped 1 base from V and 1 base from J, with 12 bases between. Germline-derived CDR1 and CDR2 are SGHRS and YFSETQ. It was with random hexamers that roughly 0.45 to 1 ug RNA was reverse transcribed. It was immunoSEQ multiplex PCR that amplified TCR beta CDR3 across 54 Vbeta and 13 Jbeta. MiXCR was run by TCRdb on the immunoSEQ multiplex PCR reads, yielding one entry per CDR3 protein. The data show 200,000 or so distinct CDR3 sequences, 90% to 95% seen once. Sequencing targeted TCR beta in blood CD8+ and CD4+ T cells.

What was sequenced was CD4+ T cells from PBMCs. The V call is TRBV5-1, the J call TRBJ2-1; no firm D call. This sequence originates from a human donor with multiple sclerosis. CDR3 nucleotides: TGCGCCAGCAGCTTGAATGGGGTGGGTTCCTACAATGAGCAGTTCTTC. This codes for CASSLNGVGSYNEQFF.